Here is one T cell receptor beta chain with its context. The data stem from a study of cytomegalovirus exposure and HLA in healthy donors. The V gene's germline CDR1 is SGHTA and CDR2 FQGNSA. The CDR3 sequence is 14 residues long. V lost 5 bases to trimming and J lost 9 bases, with 14 bases between them. The PCR had 60 Vbeta and 13 Jbeta primers. TCRdb's table, derived via immunoSEQ multiplex PCR, lists solely in-frame clones and lacks some. This repertoire shows about 140,000 clones, approximately 70% found once; its top ten account for 5.5% to 7%. The chain links TRBV7-2 to TRBJ1-6; D might be TRBD1 (5 bases). This TCR came from a woman aged 55 to 70 in good health and CMV-seronegative. Input material: PBMCs. The CDR3 DNA follows: TGTGCCAGCAGCATTAATTCGGGGGGTTCACCCCTCCACTTT. Translating gives CASSINSGGSPLHF.